A single sample gave rise to the 28 T cell receptor beta chains below, sequenced in a study of blood T cell repertoires in COVID-19. Clones were sequenced by immunoSEQ multiplex PCR, and TCRdb holds only the in-frame ones, with some missing. Of tens of thousands of clones in the sample, 70% to 90% were seen once. The sequencing sample was made of peripheral blood. These receptors were taken from a human donor in a cohort sampled during active COVID-19.

This chain uses TRBV5-1 with TRBJ2-2; 9 bases are shared with TRBD1. The ends lost 4 bases at V and 3 bases at J; junction bases unmatched: 7. From germline, CDR1 is SGHRS and CDR2 YFSETQ. This CDR3 region has 16 residues. CDR3 DNA sequence: TGCGCCAGCAGCACAGGGACAGGGATGGACACCGGGGAGCTGTTTTTT. This translates into CASSTGTGMDTGELFF.

The chain joins TRBV27 to TRBJ2-7; D call uncertain. Germline CDR1 is MNHEY and CDR2 is SMNVEV (reference sequence). This CDR3 is built from 14 residues. V was clipped by 3 bases and J by 0 bases, with 9 bases between them. Written as DNA, the CDR3 is TGTGCCAGCAGTTTGGGCCCCCGCTCCTACGAGCAGTACTTC. Translating it yields CASSLGPRSYEQYF.

The rearrangement joins TRBV19 to TRBJ2-3, with a tentative D call TRBD2 (5 bases). Trimming shortened V by 5 bases and J by 2 bases, and 17 bases separated the two germline ends. Per germline, CDR1 LNHDA and CDR2 SQIVND (reference sequence). This CDR3 comprises 16 residues. CDR3 coding DNA: TGTGCCAGTAGTCGGACTGACTTGAGGAACACAGATACGCAGTATTTT. It specifies CASSRTDLRNTDTQYF.

The chain is built from TRBV24-1 and TRBJ2-1; 7 bases fit TRBD1. With V trimmed by 4 bases and J by 2 bases, 4 bases remained unmatched. Germline assignment: CDR1 KGHDR and CDR2 SFDVKD. The CDR3 contains 15 residues. This CDR3 reads CATSEHRGTYNEQFF. CDR3 nucleotide sequence: TGTGCCACCAGTGAACACAGGGGAACCTACAATGAGCAGTTCTTC.

This clone was seen a handful of times. V gene TRBV25-1 combines with J gene TRBJ2-7; a possible D gene is TRBD1 (5 bases). The CDR3 has 14 residues. Deletions cut 8 bases from V and 9 bases from J, with 23 bases between. From germline, CDR1 is MGHDK and CDR2 SYGVNS. The CDR3: CASLFPWAQAGQYF. CDR3 in DNA: TGTGCCAGCCTCTTTCCCTGGGCACAGGCAGGGCAGTACTTC.

Concerning this clone: Distinct nucleotide sequences in the sample also encode this CDR3. This sequence joins TRBV7-9 and TRBJ2-7; weak D call: TRBD2 (5 bases). The germline gives CDR1 SEHNR, CDR2 FQNEAQ (reference sequence). CDR3 length: 15 amino acids. V was clipped by 3 bases and J by 6 bases, with 18 bases between them. The CDR3 here is CASSFFTGYSIEQYF. CDR3 nucleotide sequence: TGTGCCAGCAGCTTTTTTACGGGATACTCGATCGAGCAGTACTTC. Drawing the rest from reference TRBV7-9 and TRBJ2-7, the complete variable domain is DTGVSQNPRHKITKRGQNVTFRCDPISEHNRLYWYRQTLGQGPEFLTYFQNEAQLEKSRLLSDRFSAERPKGSFSTLEIQRTEQGDSAMYLCASSFFTGYSIEQYFGPGTRLTVT.

The J gene is TRBJ2-7, the V gene TRBV4-2, with TRBD2 as a possible D gene (6 bases). Per germline, CDR1 LGHNA and CDR2 YNFKEQ. V was shortened by 4 bases and J by 5 bases, with 12 bases between the two germline ends. There are 13 residues in the CDR3. Written as DNA, the CDR3 is TGTGCCAGCAGCCCGGGACTCAAGGACGAGCAGTACTTC. Translation: CASSPGLKDEQYF.

The chain is built from TRBV7-9 and TRBJ2-5; perhaps TRBD1 as D (5 bases). The CDR3 contains 12 residues. Trimming cost V 6 bases and J 5 bases, with 10 bases left between them. Germline V gene data show CDR1 as SEHNR and CDR2 as FQNEAQ (reference sequence). CDR3 sequence (DNA): TGTGCCAGCAGTCCCAGGGTCGAGACCCAGTACTTC. Its translation is CASSPRVETQYF.

This clone is a singleton in its sample. The CDR3 sequence: CASSSTSTGVLNEQFF. In DNA form, the CDR3 reads TGTGCCAGCAGCTCGACATCTACGGGGGTTCTCAATGAGCAGTTCTTC. The V and J genes are TRBV7-8 and TRBJ2-1; maybe TRBD2 (6 bases). The CDR3 covers 16 residues. V was shortened by 4 bases and J by 6 bases, with 19 bases between the two germline ends. In germline, CDR1 is SGHVS, CDR2 FQNEAQ. Full variable domain (remainder filled in from reference TRBV7-8 and TRBJ2-1): GAGVSQSPRYKVAKRGQDVALRCDPISGHVSLFWYQQALGQGPEFLTYFQNEAQLDKSGLPSDRFFAERPEGSVSTLKIQRTQQEDSAVYLCASSSTSTGVLNEQFFGPGTRLTVL.

The chain employs TRBV11-2 and TRBJ2-6, with a weak D call TRBD1 (5 bases). V was clipped by 6 bases and J by 0 bases, with 18 bases between them. The germline CDR1 and CDR2 sequences are SGHAT and FQNNGV. CDR3 size: 18 residues. DNA of the CDR3: TGTGCCAGCAGTCAAAAAGGACAACCGGGCTCTGGGGCCAACGTCCTGACTTTC. It codes for CASSQKGQPGSGANVLTF.

This sequence joins TRBV7-6 and TRBJ1-5, with D possibly matching TRBD1 (5 bases). The germline V gene has CDR1 SGHVS and CDR2 FNYEAQ. Trimming pared 5 bases from V and 7 bases from J, leaving 18 bases between. The CDR3 covers 15 residues. CDR3 DNA: TGTGCCAGCAGCCCGAGGACCGGGGGGGGGCAGCCCCAGCATTTT. Protein sequence: CASSPRTGGGQPQHF.

The V and J genes are TRBV7-8 and TRBJ2-4; D is unresolved. The V and J ends lost 1 base and 1 base respectively, with 11 bases between them. The CDR3 is made up of 16 amino acids. The germline gives CDR1 SGHVS, CDR2 FQNEAQ. The chain's CDR3 is CASSLVPTPAKNIQYF. In DNA form, the CDR3 reads TGTGCCAGCAGCTTAGTTCCGACACCCGCCAAAAACATTCAGTACTTC.

CDR3 bases: TGTGCCAGCAGCTGGACAACGACTAGCAATCAGCCCCAGCATTTT. Translation: CASSWTTTSNQPQHF. The chain uses TRBV7-2 and TRBJ1-5; D might be TRBD1 (5 bases). Germline assignment: CDR1 SGHTA and CDR2 FQGNSA. This CDR3 spans 15 amino acids. Trimming removed 4 bases from V and 0 bases from J, with 10 bases in between.

This clone was picked up a small number of times. The chain couples TRBV4-2 to TRBJ1-4; D gene unclear. This CDR3 region has 16 residues. CDR1 is LGHNA, CDR2 YNFKEQ, per germline. V was clipped by 3 bases and J by 1 base, with 12 bases between them. The CDR3 DNA is TGTGCCAGCAGCCAGAGTGTGAGTTTAACTAATGAAAAACTGTTTTTT. Protein: CASSQSVSLTNEKLFF.

This clone was counted a few times. The genes are TRBV5-5 and TRBJ1-3; TRBD1 agrees at 7 bases. Germline lookup yields CDR1 SGHKS and CDR2 YYEKEE (reference sequence). The CDR3 spans 15 residues. The ends lost 0 bases at V and 4 bases at J; junction bases unmatched: 4. CDR3 nucleotides: TGTGCCAGCAGCTTGGAACAGGGGTTCGGAAACACCATATATTTT. This codes for CASSLEQGFGNTIYF.

This clone was recorded once. This chain connects TRBV7-2 to TRBJ1-3, with D possibly being TRBD1 (5 bases). The CDR3 loop spans 15 amino acids. V was pared by 4 bases and J by 2 bases, with 12 bases between. The V gene's germline CDR1 is SGHTA and CDR2 FQGNSA. For the CDR3, the DNA is TGTGCCAGCAGCTCCAGCCCGGGGGCTGGAAACACCATATATTTT. Its protein is CASSSSPGAGNTIYF.

In its sample, this clone was seen a few times. The chain recombines TRBV28 with TRBJ1-1, with 7 bases aligning to TRBD1. This CDR3 is 13 amino acids long. The germline gives CDR1 MDHEN, CDR2 SYDVKM. The V and J ends lost 7 bases and 10 bases, in that order; junction bases with no gene match: 12. The CDR3 reads CASIEGARLVAFF. DNA for the CDR3: TGTGCCAGCATTGAGGGGGCGCGGCTGGTAGCTTTCTTT. The variable domain in full, with the rest retrieved from reference TRBV28 and TRBJ1-1, is DVKVTQSSRYLVKRTGEKVFLECVQDMDHENMFWYRQDPGLGLRLIYFSYDVKMKEKGDIPEGYSVSREKKERFSLILESASTNQTSMYLCASIEGARLVAFFGQGTRLTVV.

The chain uses TRBV5-6 and TRBJ2-3; 7 nucleotides align to TRBD2. Germline CDR1 is SGHDT and CDR2 is YYEEEE. V trimming: 6 bases; J trimming: 4 bases; junction bases outside the gene matches: 14. This CDR3 has 16 amino acids. The CDR3 DNA sequence: TGTGCCAGCATCCCTCCTGGGCGCCGGGGGGCAGATACGCAGTATTTT. It is translated as CASIPPGRRGADTQYF. Together with reference TRBV5-6 and TRBJ2-3, the CDR3 gives the full variable domain: DAGVTQSPTHLIKTRGQQVTLRCSPKSGHDTVSWYQQALGQGPQFIFQYYEEEERQRGNFPDRFSGHQFPNYSSELNVNALLLGDSALYLCASIPPGRRGADTQYFGPGTRLTVL.

This chain uses TRBV7-9 with TRBJ2-7; 7 nucleotides line up with TRBD1. There are 15 residues in the CDR3. Trimming removed 5 bases from V and 0 bases from J; junction bases left unmatched: 7. Germline V gene data show CDR1 as SEHNR and CDR2 as FQNEAQ (reference sequence). The CDR3 sequence: CASSPGQVYSYEQYF. The CDR3 coding sequence is TGTGCCAGCAGCCCCGGACAGGTATACTCCTACGAGCAGTACTTC.

The V and J genes are TRBV19 and TRBJ2-7; 11 nucleotides align to TRBD2. The germline V gene encodes CDR1 LNHDA and CDR2 SQIVND (reference sequence). The junction had 7 bases not matched to a gene; V was cut back by 6 bases and J by 6 bases. The CDR3 has 14 residues. This CDR3 is CASRLAGGDSEQYF. CDR3 coding DNA: TGTGCCAGTAGGTTAGCGGGGGGGGATTCCGAGCAGTACTTC.

V is TRBV2 and J is TRBJ2-1, with 7 bases that match TRBD1. The CDR3 sequence is 14 residues long. V lost 6 bases to trimming and J lost 7 bases; unmatched junction nucleotides: 9. Germline V lookup: CDR1 SNHLY, CDR2 FYNNEI. The CDR3 DNA is TGTGCCAGCAGAGGACTCAGGGGGTGGAATGAGCAGTTCTTC. Amino acids: CASRGLRGWNEQFF.

This clone occurred a few times. This chain joins TRBV4-1 and TRBJ1-6; 7 nucleotides align to TRBD1. From germline, CDR1 is MGHRA and CDR2 YSYEKL. The CDR3 is 15 amino acids. V lost 1 base, J lost 10 bases, and 7 bases stayed unmatched. In DNA, the CDR3 is TGCGCCAGCAGCCAAGGTGAGGGGGCTGGATCACCCCTCCACTTT. Its protein is CASSQGEGAGSPLHF.

This clone was seen only once. V is TRBV6-5 and J is TRBJ2-2; TRBD1 is a possible D gene (5 bases). V was pared by 2 bases and J by 5 bases, with 12 bases between. The germline V gene has CDR1 MNHEY and CDR2 SVGAGI. This CDR3 has 15 amino acids. The CDR3 reads CASSYQGIRTGELFF. DNA for the CDR3: TGTGCCAGCAGTTACCAGGGCATTCGGACCGGGGAGCTGTTTTTT.

This sequence joins TRBV30 and TRBJ1-3, with D possibly matching TRBD1 (6 bases). Germline loops: CDR1 GTSNPN, CDR2 SVGIG (reference sequence). Trimming pared 7 bases from V and 4 bases from J, leaving 17 bases between. CDR3 size: 14 residues. The CDR3 DNA reads as TGTGCCTCCCTCCCGGGGGGCGTGGGAAACACCATATATTTT. It codes for CASLPGGVGNTIYF.

This clone came up a few times. The rearrangement links TRBV5-4 to TRBJ1-5; a possible D gene is TRBD1 (6 bases). The V gene's germline CDR1 is SGHNT and CDR2 YYREEE (reference sequence). Trimming left V 2 bases short and J 7 bases short, with 16 bases between. The CDR3 sequence is 15 residues long. Here the CDR3 DNA reads TGTGCCAGCAGCTTAGGGGGGGGCGTCGGGCAGCCCCAGCATTTT. It translates to CASSLGGGVGQPQHF.

The V call is TRBV24-1, the J call TRBJ2-1; TRBD2 is a possible D gene (6 bases). Trimming pared 5 bases from V and 7 bases from J, leaving 14 bases between. Germline V CDR1 and CDR2: KGHDR, SFDVKD. This CDR3 comprises 14 residues. The CDR3 nucleotides are TGTGCCACCAGTGGGGGGACTCTTTATAATGAGCAGTTCTTC. Translation gives CATSGGTLYNEQFF.

This clone was counted between two and nine times. J is TRBJ1-4 and V is TRBV2; D is unclear. Trimming pared 6 bases from V and 0 bases from J, leaving 11 bases between. Germline CDR1 is SNHLY and CDR2 is FYNNEI. The CDR3 covers 15 residues. CDR3 sequence (DNA): TGTGCCAGCAGGGAGACGGTGTCAACTAATGAAAAACTGTTTTTT. It codes for CASRETVSTNEKLFF.

The chain is built from TRBV6-5 and TRBJ1-6; D remains ambiguous. Trimming took 4 bases from V and 5 from J, leaving 12 bases between them. This CDR3 has 15 amino acids. Germline V gene lookup returns CDR1 MNHEY and CDR2 SVGAGI. CDR3 protein: CASSSETADNSPLHF. Here the CDR3 DNA reads TGTGCCAGCAGTTCCGAAACTGCCGATAATTCACCCCTCCACTTT.